This T cell receptor beta chain comes out of a study of blood T cells in healthy people across ages. Regarding this clonotype: No antigen is known for it.

Study-level results: When set beside aged donors, long-lived donors presented more naive CD4+ cells and higher diversity.

Through a sample-barcoded 5' primer and a J-beta primer mix, a second PCR was run for roughly 7 to 11 cycles. One entry per CDR3 protein results from TCRdb running MiXCR on the 5' RACE reads. The table shows 1,500,000 or so distinct CDR3 sequences, with 40% to 45% occurring only once. This TCR was sampled from a woman aged 18-29 years in good health. Sequencing input: blood.

The CDR3 DNA is TGTGCCAGCAGCCCGTCTGTGGACACAGATACGCAGTATTTT. Protein: CASSPSVDTDTQYF. The chain joins TRBV9 to TRBJ2-3, with D unresolved. The V gene's germline CDR1 is SGDLS and CDR2 YYNGEE. V gave up 4 bases and J gave up 2 bases, with 11 bases separating them. This CDR3 is 14 amino acids long.